Given below is one TCR beta chain in context. Its antigen is currently unknown. Germline V gene sequence: CDR1 KGHSH, CDR2 LQKENI. V was pared by 3 bases and J by 5 bases, with 7 bases of the junction left unmatched. The CDR3 is 15 residues long. This sample stems from a study of T cell responses to AZD1222 COVID-19 vaccine. The assay was immunoSEQ multiplex PCR, and TCRdb's table has in-frame clones only and misses some. The table lists about 140,000 clones, 90% to 95% of them singletons. Findings of the study overall: Nearly half of spike-specific TCRs reportedly go after variant regions that carry no mutations. Across spike, vaccine-associated CD4 TCRs were found, dominant at 160-218 and 743-854. It was only after the peak T cell response that any repertoires were sampled. Once two AZD1222 doses were given, Spike-specific TCR breadth and depth went up.

This sequence was found in an adult in good health. The chain combines TRBV18 with TRBJ1-2; TRBD1 matches at 9 bases. This sample comprised peripheral blood, obtained on day 0 of MenACWY control vaccination. The CDR3 nucleotides are TGTGCCAGCTCACCGGGACAGGGAGGTCTATATGGCTACACCTTC. Translation: CASSPGQGGLYGYTF.